The clone carrying this T cell receptor beta chain was observed a handful of times. Its antigen is still unknown. TCRdb reprocessed the reads with MiXCR, giving one entry per CDR3 protein. In the table there are fewer than 200,000 distinct CDR3 sequences, under 25% of which are singletons. This sample is part of a study of T cell repertoires in cytomegalovirus infection. Broader study findings: Clonotypes of TCR beta that were HLA-C-restricted and CMV-specific dominated the ex vivo response. Accumulated public TCR beta family frequency recognized individuals carrying CMV together with the relevant HLA.

The sequenced sample consisted of PBMCs. The receptor comes from a human donor in good health (CMV status not recorded). Some clones in this sample may be carry-over from other donors' samples.

The CDR3 DNA is TGTGCCAGCAGTTACTCCAAGGGACCGTCACCCCTCCACTTT. Translating it yields CASSYSKGPSPLHF. The chain has TRBV6-2 or TRBV6-3 and TRBJ1-6, with D maybe TRBD1 (5 bases). This CDR3 contains 14 residues. V shed 0 bases and J shed 10 bases, with 10 bases lying between them. CDR1 and CDR2 (germline): MNHEY, SVGEGT.